This T cell receptor beta chain stems from a study of patients and donors after allogeneic stem cell transplantation (dated by TCRdb to the early 2020s). On this clonotype: The specificity of this receptor is unknown. Nothing much larger sits one base from this clone, and base qualities are not available.

Library construction relied on RT-PCR. TCRdb names NextSeq 550 as the instrument used. TCRdb handled the public reads itself, with Q25 trimming in fastp and clone calling in MiXCR, and kept productive beta chains. Entries that share a CDR3 protein sequence are merged under the most common genes and DNA. Counted in this sample were about 960,000 distinct CDR3 sequences; roughly 18% of them appeared once. 5.5% to 6.5% of the sample is in the top ten clones. The CDR3 sequence holds 12 residues, the cysteine and phenylalanine included. Of the read, only the CDR3 DNA is kept; its 36 bases are in frame from base 1. The junction shows trimming of 1 base on V and 10 bases on J, plus 6 bases between the germline ends. The germline V gene (reference sequence) provides CDR1 SGHNT and CDR2 YYREEE.

The TCR originated in a human donor who was either an allogeneic HSCT recipient or a stem cell or donor lymphocyte infusion donor (not recorded which). It is not recorded whose cells these are; they may come from a transplant donor. Sequenced sample: blood, either unsorted or a sorted T cell fraction (not recorded which). The rearranged segments are TRBV5-4 and TRBJ1-6, with no confidently assigned D gene. CDR3 region: CASSLMGSPLHF. The DNA is as follows: TGTGCCAGCAGCTTGATGGGGTCACCCCTCCACTTT. Where the CDR3 stops, the reference TRBV5-4 and TRBJ1-6 genes take over; the full variable domain is ETGVTQSPTHLIKTRGQQVTLRCSSQSGHNTVSWYQQALGQGPQFIFQYYREEENGRGNFPPRFSGLQFPNYSSELNVNALELDDSALYLCASSLMGSPLHFGNGTRLTVT.